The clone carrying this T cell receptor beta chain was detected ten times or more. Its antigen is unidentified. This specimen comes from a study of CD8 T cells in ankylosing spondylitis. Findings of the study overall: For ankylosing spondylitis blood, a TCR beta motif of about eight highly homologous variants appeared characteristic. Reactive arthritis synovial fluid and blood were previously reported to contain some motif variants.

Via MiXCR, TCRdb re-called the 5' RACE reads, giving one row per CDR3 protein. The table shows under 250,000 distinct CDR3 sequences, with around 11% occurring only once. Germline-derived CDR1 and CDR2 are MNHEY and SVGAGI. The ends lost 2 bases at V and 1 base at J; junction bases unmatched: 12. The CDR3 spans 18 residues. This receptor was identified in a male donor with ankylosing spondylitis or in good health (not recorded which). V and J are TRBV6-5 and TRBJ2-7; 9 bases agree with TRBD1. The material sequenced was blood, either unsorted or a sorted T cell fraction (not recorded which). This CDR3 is CASSYPIGQGTTSYEQYF. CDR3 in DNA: TGTGCCAGCAGTTACCCCATCGGACAGGGGACCACATCCTACGAGCAGTACTTC.